Sequencing of this T cell receptor beta chain was carried out in a study of blood T cell repertoires in COVID-19. Study overall: Acute-phase and convalescent COVID-19 samples originated in the United States, Italy and Spain.

The CDR3 consists of 15 residues. V was clipped by 6 bases and J by 6 bases; unmatched bases: 7. CDR1 is ENHRY, CDR2 SYGVKD, per germline. How the authors handled the data: Researchers report that nucleated cell counts were estimated from reference gene primer amplification. The table came from immunoSEQ multiplex PCR; TCRdb's copy has only in-frame clones and leaves some out. V, J and clone size were drawn from that table, and D and trimming were deduced from the DNA. The sample consists of under 95,000 clones, around three quarters of them appearing once. The chain is built from TRBV10-3 and TRBJ2-1, with 11 nucleotides matching TRBD1. Sequences were obtained from peripheral blood. This TCR was sampled from a man between 60 and 75 years old with active or convalescent COVID-19. Here the CDR3 DNA reads TGTGCCATCAGGCGGACAGGGGGCATGGTCAATGAGCAGTTCTTC. It translates to CAIRRTGGMVNEQFF.